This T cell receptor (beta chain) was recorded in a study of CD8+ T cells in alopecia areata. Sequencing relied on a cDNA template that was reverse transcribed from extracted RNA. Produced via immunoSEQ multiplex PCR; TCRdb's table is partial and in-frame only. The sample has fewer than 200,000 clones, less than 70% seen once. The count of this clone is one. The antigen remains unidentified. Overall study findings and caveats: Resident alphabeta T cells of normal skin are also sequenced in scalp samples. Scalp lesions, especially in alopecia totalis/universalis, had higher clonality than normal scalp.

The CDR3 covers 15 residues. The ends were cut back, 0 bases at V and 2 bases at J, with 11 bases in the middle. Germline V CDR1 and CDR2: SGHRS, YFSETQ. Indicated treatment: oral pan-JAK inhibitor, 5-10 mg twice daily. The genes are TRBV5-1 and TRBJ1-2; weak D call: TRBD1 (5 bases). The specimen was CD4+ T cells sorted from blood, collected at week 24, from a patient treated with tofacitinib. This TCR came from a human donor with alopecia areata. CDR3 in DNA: TGCGCCAGCAGCTTGGGGCAGGGCCCCAACTATGGCTACACCTTC. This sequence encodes CASSLGQGPNYGYTF. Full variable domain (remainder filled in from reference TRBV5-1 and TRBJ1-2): KAGVTQTPRYLIKTRGQQVTLSCSPISGHRSVSWYQQTPGQGLQFLFEYFSETQRNKGNFPGRFSGRQFSNSRSEMNVSTLELGDSALYLCASSLGQGPNYGYTFGSGTRLTVV.